This TCR beta chain was profiled in a study of blood T cell repertoires in COVID-19 (TCRdb year 2020). About the study as a whole: Collaborator samples came from the United States, Italy and Spain and covered acute and convalescent phases of COVID-19. Sample metadata almost always included a de-identified subject ID, COVID-19 status, age in years and sex. The material from the prospective study consisted of cDNA or gDNA derived from T cells, B-cell-depleted T cells, or PBMCs. Where HLA class I and class II types were available, the types were taken from metadata supplied by the sample provider, not from assay-based typing. Deeply sampled blood TCRbeta repertoires from subjects exposed to, actively infected with, or recovered from COVID-19 were included in the dataset. Samples were obtained from the ongoing ImmuneRACE study (first 160 participants) and from about 1,300 subjects provided by 6 global collaborators. A freely available public database, intended as a resource for researchers studying the immune response to SARS-CoV-2, is where the repertoires were released. The full study reports these points: How much clinical and demographic metadata was included differed by source and by participant, and the metadata was provided uncurated.

The immunoSEQ Assay, a bias-controlled multiplex PCR, was used to amplify TCRbeta CDR3 regions from genomic DNA. As for how the authors treated the data: The number of nucleated cells in each sample was estimated from the amplification of reference gene primers within the assay. Sequence reads were collapsed and filtered to measure the absolute abundance of every unique TCRbeta CDR3 rearrangement. For each sample, productive Simpson clonality was calculated as the square root of Simpson's diversity index across productive rearrangements. The table was pulled from immuneACCESS by TCRdb, which kept in-frame rearrangements only. Such tables lose some clones; where checked, under half of the loss comes from unresolved V genes, and the rest has no known cause. That table is the source of V, J and clone size, and D and trimming were worked out from the DNA. This sample is represented by about 480,000 clones; approximately 90% of them were singletons. 8.3% of the sample is held by the ten biggest clonotypes.

In the case of this clone: Its specific antigen is unknown. One base away there is no much larger clone; base qualities are not given.

Participants in the prospective study were aged roughly 18 to 95 years, lived in approximately 26 United States geographic areas, and enrolled through a virtual design. To assign participants to cohorts, the prospective study relied on clinical history that participants themselves reported in a screening survey and a study questionnaire. ImmuneRACE Cohort 3 recovered participants were defined by two consecutive negative NP/OP PCR tests, healthcare professional clearance, or symptom resolution. Mobile phlebotomists in the prospective study collected whole blood, serum and a nasopharyngeal or oropharyngeal swab from every participant. Additional blood draws and questionnaires over an approximately two-month period could optionally be provided by prospective study participants. Prospective study blood samples were shipped either frozen or at room temperature before DNA extraction. The sequencing input was PBMCs or T cells enriched from blood (not recorded which). This TCR derives from a woman aged 60-75 years who had recovered from COVID-19.

For the CDR3, the sequence is CAITPGGNYGYTF. In nucleotide form, the sequence is TGTGCCATCACCCCAGGGGGCAACTATGGCTACACCTTC. This chain is built from TRBV10-3 and TRBJ1-2, with 8 middle bases fitting TRBD1. Sequences ENHRY (CDR1) and SYGVKD (CDR2) are obtained from the germline V gene. V trim: 7 bases; J trim: 2 bases; unmatched bases: 3. Including the terminal cysteine and phenylalanine, the CDR3 comprises 13 residues. Only CDR3 DNA is held: 39 bases, read in frame from base 1.